Listed here are 21 T cell receptor beta chains from one sample, sequenced in a study of T cell repertoires in cytomegalovirus infection. These receptors have no known antigen. TCRdb re-derived calls from the reads in MiXCR, one entry per CDR3 protein. The repertoire holds 700,000 to 950,000 distinct CDR3 sequences, with around a third as singletons. The sample consisted of cultured CD8+ T cells from PBMCs, taken from culture after CMV antigen stimulation. These receptors were obtained from a human donor in good health (CMV status not recorded). Some clones in this sample may be carry-over from other donors' samples.

In its sample, this clonotype was seen many times. This chain links TRBV7-2 with TRBJ1-1, with no clear D. The CDR3 sequence is 14 residues long. Trimming left V 6 bases short and J 3 bases short, with 14 bases between. Looked up from germline, CDR1 is SGHTA and CDR2 is FQGNSA. The CDR3 DNA is TGTGCCAGCAGTTTATGGCCCGGGGACACTGAAGCTTTCTTT. Translation gives CASSLWPGDTEAFF.

This clonotype was detected only a few times. CDR3 region: CASSSPLDGNEKLFF. In nucleotides, the CDR3 is TGTGCCAGCAGCTCGCCGTTGGACGGTAATGAAAAACTGTTTTTT. This chain joins TRBV11-2 and TRBJ1-4; D gene ambiguous. Germline V CDR1 and CDR2: SGHAT, FQNNGV. V was trimmed by 4 bases and J by 4 bases, leaving 13 bases between them. This CDR3 contains 15 residues.

CDR3 loop: CASSPGTGESEAFF. The DNA of the CDR3 is TGCGCCAGCAGCCCCGGGACAGGGGAGTCTGAAGCTTTCTTT. The genes are TRBV4-3 and TRBJ1-1; TRBD1 matches 10 bases. Germline assignment: CDR1 LGHNA and CDR2 YSLEER. The CDR3 sequence is 14 residues long. Losses at the gene ends were 4 bases for V and 6 bases for J; bases not matched to a gene: 5.

The chain couples TRBV20-1 to TRBJ2-7, with D perhaps matching TRBD2 (5 bases). CDR1 is DFQATT and CDR2 is SNEGSKA in the germline V gene (reference sequence). V was clipped by 7 bases and J by 7 bases, with 14 bases between them. CDR3 length: 11 residues. The CDR3 region is CSVLAPREQYV. The CDR3, as DNA: TGCAGTGTCCTAGCCCCGAGGGAGCAGTACGTC.

The rearrangement joins TRBV9 to TRBJ2-3; D remains ambiguous. The CDR3 has 14 residues. Trimming took 0 bases from V and 6 from J, leaving 11 bases between them. Germline V gives CDR1 SGDLS, CDR2 YYNGEE. For the CDR3, the DNA is TGTGCCAGCAGCGTAGAATACACAGAGGATACGCAGTATTTT. The encoded protein is CASSVEYTEDTQYF.

This clonotype was seen only a few times. This CDR3 is CASSQEYEQFF. As DNA, the CDR3 is TGCGCCAGCAGCCAAGAATATGAGCAGTTCTTC. The chain is built from TRBV4-1 and TRBJ2-1, with D hard to call. The V gene lost 0 bases and the J gene lost 8 bases, with 2 bases spanning the gap. The length of the CDR3 is 11 residues. Germline V CDR1 and CDR2: MGHRA, YSYEKL.

This clonotype was observed a handful of times. The CDR3 bases are TGTGCTAGTGGTTCGACAGGATCCTACAATGAGCAGTTCTTC. Translation: CASGSTGSYNEQFF. The rearrangement links TRBV12-5 to TRBJ2-1; TRBD1 is a possible D gene (6 bases). The V end lost 4 bases, the J end lost 1 base, and 8 bases lay between the germline ends. Germline V gives CDR1 LGHNT, CDR2 FRNRAP. The CDR3 extends over 14 amino acids.

This clonotype was recorded a few times. A much larger clone lies one base from this, so it may be a read error. The chain recombines TRBV12-3 or TRBV12-4 with TRBJ2-3, with D hard to call. The CDR3 has 10 residues. Trimming removed 8 bases from V and 5 bases from J, with 5 bases in between. This CDR3 reads CASWGDTQYF. The CDR3 coding sequence is TGTGCCAGCTGGGGAGATACGCAGTATTTT.

The chain links TRBV6-5 to TRBJ2-3; 9 bases fit TRBD2. Germline V CDR1 and CDR2: MNHEY, SVGAGI. Losses at the gene ends were 0 bases for V and 0 bases for J; bases not matched to a gene: 7. This CDR3 is 18 amino acids long. CDR3 sequence reads: CASSYSHPSGVSTDTQYF. The CDR3 DNA reads TGTGCCAGCAGTTACTCCCACCCTAGCGGGGTTAGCACAGATACGCAGTATTTT.

This clonotype came up a few times. The rearrangement uses TRBV2 and TRBJ1-5; D is unclear. The V gene's germline CDR1 is SNHLY and CDR2 FYNNEI. Trimming pared 1 base from V and 3 bases from J, leaving 7 bases between. The CDR3 is 14 amino acids. Here the CDR3 reads CASSEGTNNQPQHF. CDR3 sequence (DNA): TGTGCCAGCAGTGAAGGCACCAACAATCAGCCCCAGCATTTT.

The genes are TRBV4-3 and TRBJ2-5; D unclear. CDR1 and CDR2 (germline): LGHNA, YSLEER. The CDR3 has 15 residues. V gave up 1 base and J gave up 0 bases, with 9 bases separating them. CDR3 sequence (DNA): TGCGCCAGCAGCCAAGGGTTTGGGGACCAAGAGACCCAGTACTTC. It translates to CASSQGFGDQETQYF.

This clonotype appeared a few times. The chain has TRBV19 and TRBJ1-5; D might be TRBD1 (6 bases). Between the trimmed V and J ends, which lost 3 bases and 7 bases, there was a span of 16 bases. CDR3 length: 15 residues. The germline CDR1 and CDR2 sequences are LNHDA and SQIVND (reference sequence). CDR3 protein: CASSIGRGPLQPQHF. The CDR3 DNA follows: TGTGCCAGTAGTATTGGCAGGGGTCCTTTGCAGCCCCAGCATTTT.

This clonotype was counted only a few times. J is TRBJ2-3 and V is TRBV5-6; 10 positions match TRBD2. Germline CDR1 is SGHDT and CDR2 is YYEEEE. V shed 5 bases, J shed 0 bases, and the junction held 24 bases outside the gene matches. The CDR3 loop spans 22 amino acids. The CDR3 region has the DNA TGTGCCAGCAGACCAACCCATACTAGCGGGGTGATCTTTTCGGCTAGCACAGATACGCAGTATTTT. Its translation is CASRPTHTSGVIFSASTDTQYF. The full variable domain, with the rest looked up from reference TRBV5-6 and TRBJ2-3, is DAGVTQSPTHLIKTRGQQVTLRCSPKSGHDTVSWYQQALGQGPQFIFQYYEEEERQRGNFPDRFSGHQFPNYSSELNVNALLLGDSALYLCASRPTHTSGVIFSASTDTQYFGPGTRLTVL.

This chain joins TRBV20-1 and TRBJ2-2; D uncertain. V shed 3 bases and J shed 3 bases, with 8 bases lying between them. The CDR3 covers 13 residues. Germline V lookup: CDR1 DFQATT, CDR2 SNEGSKA (reference sequence). CDR3: CSASWQDTGELFF. CDR3 DNA sequence: TGCAGTGCTAGCTGGCAGGACACCGGGGAGCTGTTTTTT.

A few counts support this clonotype. This sequence joins TRBV9 and TRBJ1-4; the D is unclear. This CDR3 contains 14 residues. CDR1 is SGDLS, CDR2 YYNGEE, per germline. With 2 bases removed from V and 6 bases from J, the gap between germline ends came to 11 bases. The CDR3 protein is CASSVSAGDEKLFF. CDR3 bases: TGTGCCAGCAGCGTCTCAGCCGGGGATGAAAAACTGTTTTTT.

This clonotype was detected a few times. The V and J genes are TRBV7-2 and TRBJ1-2, with D possibly TRBD1 on 5 matching bases. The V end lost 5 bases, the J end lost 6 bases, and 16 bases lay between the germline ends. CDR1 and CDR2 (germline): SGHTA, FQGNSA. This CDR3 has 14 residues. CDR3 DNA: TGTGCCAGCAGCCAAACTGGGACTGCGAATGGCTACACCTTC. The encoded protein is CASSQTGTANGYTF.

There are a few counts of this clonotype. The chain combines TRBV4-1 with TRBJ2-1; TRBD2 might be the D (7 bases). This CDR3 is 15 amino acids long. Trimming took 3 bases from V and 7 from J, leaving 16 bases between them. Germline loops: CDR1 MGHRA, CDR2 YSYEKL. The CDR3 region is CASSQLRGAANEQFF. CDR3 DNA: TGCGCCAGCAGCCAGTTACGGGGGGCCGCTAATGAGCAGTTCTTC.

The chain carries TRBV27 and TRBJ2-7, with D tentatively TRBD2 (6 bases). The CDR3 extends over 12 amino acids. V lost 1 base and J lost 7, with 8 bases in between. Germline V gene lookup returns CDR1 MNHEY and CDR2 SMNVEV (reference sequence). The CDR3 DNA reads as TGTGCCAGCAGTTTATGGGGGAGGGAGCAGTACTTC. Protein sequence: CASSLWGREQYF.

This clonotype appeared a few times. The V call is TRBV7-9, the J call TRBJ2-2; 9 bases line up with TRBD1. Germline V gene sequence: CDR1 SEHNR, CDR2 FQNEAQ (reference sequence). Unmatched junction bases numbered 7, after V lost 5 bases and J lost 6 bases. This CDR3 spans 15 amino acids. This chain's CDR3 is CASSDLGQGSGELFF. CDR3 bases: TGTGCCAGCAGCGACCTGGGACAGGGATCCGGGGAGCTGTTTTTT.

The gene calls are TRBV9 and TRBJ1-6, with D tentatively TRBD1 (5 bases). With 3 bases removed from V and 19 bases from J, the gap between germline ends came to 14 bases. The length of the CDR3 is 11 residues. The V gene's germline CDR1 is SGDLS and CDR2 YYNGEE. CDR3 bases: TGTGCCAGCAGCGGAGGGGCCGGTCTTCACTTT. Its translation is CASSGGAGLHF.

Only a few counts were recorded for this clonotype. The rearrangement uses TRBV7-2 and TRBJ2-7, with D perhaps TRBD2 (7 bases). The CDR3 spans 16 residues. CDR1 SGHTA and CDR2 FQGNSA come from the germline V gene. Between the trimmed V and J ends, which lost 5 bases and 2 bases, there was a span of 19 bases. DNA for the CDR3: TGTGCCAGCAGCCCTTGGGGGGGGGCAACCCCCTACGAGCAGTACTTC. Translating it yields CASSPWGGATPYEQYF.